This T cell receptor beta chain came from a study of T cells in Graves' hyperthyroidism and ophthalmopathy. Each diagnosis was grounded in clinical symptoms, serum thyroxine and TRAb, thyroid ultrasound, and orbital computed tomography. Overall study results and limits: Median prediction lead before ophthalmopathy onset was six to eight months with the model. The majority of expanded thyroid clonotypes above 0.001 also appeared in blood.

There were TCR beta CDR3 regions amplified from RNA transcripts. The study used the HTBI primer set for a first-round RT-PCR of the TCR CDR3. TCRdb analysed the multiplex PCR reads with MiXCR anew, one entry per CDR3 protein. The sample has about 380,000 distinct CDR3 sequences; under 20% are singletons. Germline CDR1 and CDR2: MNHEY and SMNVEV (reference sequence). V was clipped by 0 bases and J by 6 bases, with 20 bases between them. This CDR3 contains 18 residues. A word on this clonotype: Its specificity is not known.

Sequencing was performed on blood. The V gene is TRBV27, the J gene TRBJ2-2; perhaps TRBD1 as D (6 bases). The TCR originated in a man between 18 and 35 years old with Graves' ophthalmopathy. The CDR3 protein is CASSLSRSTGRYAGELFF. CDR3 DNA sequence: TGTGCCAGCAGTTTATCGAGAAGTACAGGGAGATATGCCGGGGAGCTGTTTTTT.